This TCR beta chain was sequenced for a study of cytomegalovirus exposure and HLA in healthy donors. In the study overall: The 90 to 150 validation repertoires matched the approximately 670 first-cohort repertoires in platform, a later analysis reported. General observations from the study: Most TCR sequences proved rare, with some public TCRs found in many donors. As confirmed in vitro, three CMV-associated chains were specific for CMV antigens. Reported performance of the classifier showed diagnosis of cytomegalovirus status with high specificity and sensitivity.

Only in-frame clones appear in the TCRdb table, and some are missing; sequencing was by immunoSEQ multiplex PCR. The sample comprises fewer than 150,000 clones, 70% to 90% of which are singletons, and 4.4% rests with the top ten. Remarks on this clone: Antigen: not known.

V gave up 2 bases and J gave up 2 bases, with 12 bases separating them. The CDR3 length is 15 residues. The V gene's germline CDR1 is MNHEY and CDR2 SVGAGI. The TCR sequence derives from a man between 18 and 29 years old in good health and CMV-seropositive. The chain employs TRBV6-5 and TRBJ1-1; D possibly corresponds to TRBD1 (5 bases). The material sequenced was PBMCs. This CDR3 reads CASSYDSYYNTEAFF. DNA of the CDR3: TGTGCCAGCAGTTACGACAGCTACTACAACACTGAAGCTTTCTTT.